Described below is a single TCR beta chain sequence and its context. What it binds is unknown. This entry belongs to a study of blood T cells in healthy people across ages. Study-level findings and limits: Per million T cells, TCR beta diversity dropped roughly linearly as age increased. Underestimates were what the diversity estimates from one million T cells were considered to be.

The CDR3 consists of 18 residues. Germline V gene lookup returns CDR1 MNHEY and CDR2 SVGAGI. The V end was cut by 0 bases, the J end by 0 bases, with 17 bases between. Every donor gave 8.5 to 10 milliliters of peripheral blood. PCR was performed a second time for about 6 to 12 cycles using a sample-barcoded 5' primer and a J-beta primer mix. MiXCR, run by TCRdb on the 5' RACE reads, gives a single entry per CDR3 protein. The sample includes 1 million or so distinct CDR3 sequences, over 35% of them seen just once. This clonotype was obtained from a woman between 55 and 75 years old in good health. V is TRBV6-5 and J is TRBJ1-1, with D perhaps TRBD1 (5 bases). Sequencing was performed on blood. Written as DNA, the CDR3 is TGTGCCAGCAGTTACTCTAGGATAGGGGTCACAATGAACACTGAAGCTTTCTTT. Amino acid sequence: CASSYSRIGVTMNTEAFF.